The T cell receptor beta chain described here comes from a study of cytomegalovirus exposure and HLA in healthy donors. Whole-study context: In an earlier analysis, around 100 million unique TCR beta sequences were found from about 190 million T cells. General study findings and limits: Relative to equally common others, HLA-associated TCR beta chains showed greater clonal expansion in a later analysis. HLA-A and HLA-B allele assignments for most subjects were reportedly predicted accurately using TCR beta sequences.

The PCR employed 60 Vbeta primers together with 13 Jbeta primers. The protocol was immunoSEQ multiplex PCR, while the TCRdb copy is restricted to in-frame clones and leaves out a portion. This table has under 250,000 clones, around four fifths appearing once. Comment on this clone: Its target is not known.

Germline CDR1 reads MDHEN; CDR2 reads SYDVKM. This CDR3 is 15 amino acids long. Germline trimming cut 3 bases from V and 3 bases from J; bases unmatched to any gene: 5. J is TRBJ2-3 and V is TRBV28, with 8 bases matching TRBD1. This TCR was sampled from a man over 45 in good health and CMV-seronegative. Material for sequencing was PBMCs. Written as DNA, the CDR3 is TGTGCCAGCAGTTTTTGGACAGGGAATACAGATACGCAGTATTTT. Translated: CASSFWTGNTDTQYF.